The 5 T cell receptor beta chains listed next were all sequenced from one sample in a study of T cells expressing NK-cell markers. TCRdb re-called the 5' RACE reads; one entry per CDR3 protein, DNA not given. The sample has approximately 420,000 distinct CDR3 sequences; the top ten hold about 11%. Material for sequencing was blood T cells: a sorted CD56 or NKG2C T cell subset, CD4+ or CD8+ T cells, or bulk PBMC T cells (not recorded which). The receptor source for this set is a woman aged 45-60 years in good health.

The chain combines TRBV5-1 with TRBJ2-3. This CDR3 has 13 amino acids. CDR1 and CDR2 (germline): SGHRS, YFSETQ. The CDR3 region is CASSSISADTQYF.

V is TRBV20-1 and J is TRBJ2-1; checking the TCRdb D call of TRBD2 is not possible without DNA. This CDR3 comprises 14 residues. Germline CDR1 DFQATT, CDR2 SNEGSKA (reference sequence). This CDR3 reads CSARLVAGGGEQFF.

The chain combines TRBV4-2 with TRBJ2-1; the D gene TCRdb calls, TRBD1, cannot be checked with no DNA. Germline assignment: CDR1 LGHNA and CDR2 YNFKEQ. The CDR3 is 12 amino acids. CDR3 sequence reads: CASRRGGNEQFF.

CDR3 sequence: CASSERTPEEKLFF. The chain uses TRBV7-9 and TRBJ1-4. Germline values: CDR1 SEHNR, CDR2 FQNEAQ (reference sequence). This CDR3 region has 14 residues.

The chain combines TRBV5-1 with TRBJ1-5. Germline values: CDR1 SGHRS, CDR2 YFSETQ. The CDR3 runs to 15 residues. CDR3 sequence reads: CASSPEGFSNQPQHF.